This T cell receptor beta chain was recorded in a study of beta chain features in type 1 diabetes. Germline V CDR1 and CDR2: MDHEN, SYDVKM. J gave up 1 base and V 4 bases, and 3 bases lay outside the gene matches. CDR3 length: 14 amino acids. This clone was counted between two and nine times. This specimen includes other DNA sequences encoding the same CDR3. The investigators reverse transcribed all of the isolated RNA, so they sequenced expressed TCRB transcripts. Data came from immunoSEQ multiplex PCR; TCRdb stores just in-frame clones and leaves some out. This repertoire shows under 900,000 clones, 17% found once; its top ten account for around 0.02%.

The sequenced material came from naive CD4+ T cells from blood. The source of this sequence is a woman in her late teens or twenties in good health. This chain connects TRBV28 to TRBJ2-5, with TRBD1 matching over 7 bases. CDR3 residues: CASSSGQLQETQYF. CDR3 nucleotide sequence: TGTGCCAGCAGTTCGGGACAGCTCCAAGAGACCCAGTACTTC. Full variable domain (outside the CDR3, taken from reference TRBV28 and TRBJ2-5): DVKVTQSSRYLVKRTGEKVFLECVQDMDHENMFWYRQDPGLGLRLIYFSYDVKMKEKGDIPEGYSVSREKKERFSLILESASTNQTSMYLCASSSGQLQETQYFGPGTRLLVL.